Following are 31 T cell receptor beta chains from one sample sequenced in a study of identical twins. TCRdb re-analysed the 5' RACE reads in MiXCR, keeping a single row per CDR3 protein. The data show about 460,000 distinct CDR3 sequences, around 14% seen once. This same sample was also part of a study on yellow fever vaccine responses in identical twins.

The sequencing sample was made of CD4+ T cells sorted from blood. These receptors originate from a woman aged 18-35 years in good health.

This clonotype was observed a few times. This sequence joins TRBV3-1 and TRBJ2-2; D is uncertain. Trimming removed 0 bases at V and 13 bases at J, with 15 bases between. CDR1 and CDR2 (germline): LGHDT, YNNKEL (reference sequence). This CDR3 spans 14 amino acids. CDR3 sequence reads: CASSQELGWRGLFF. Written as DNA, the CDR3 is TGTGCCAGCAGCCAAGAACTGGGGTGGCGCGGGCTGTTTTTT.

This clonotype has only a few counts. J is TRBJ2-7 and V is TRBV12-3 or TRBV12-4; tentatively, D is TRBD1 (6 bases). With 6 bases removed from V and 6 bases from J, the gap between germline ends came to 9 bases. This CDR3 region has 11 residues. The CDR3, as DNA: TGTGCCAGCAGAAAAGGGGGCGAGCAGTACTTC. Amino acid sequence: CASRKGGEQYF.

V is TRBV15 and J is TRBJ2-3; D is unresolved. Trimming shortened V by 0 bases and J by 2 bases, and 3 bases separated the two germline ends. The length of the CDR3 is 13 residues. Germline CDR1 and CDR2: LNHNV and YYDKDF (reference sequence). The CDR3 bases are TGTGCCACCAGCAGAGACACCACAGATACGCAGTATTTT. Protein sequence: CATSRDTTDTQYF. The variable domain in full, completed from reference TRBV15 and TRBJ2-3, reads DAMVIQNPRYQVTQFGKPVTLSCSQTLNHNVMYWYQQKSSQAPKLLFHYYDKDFNNEADTPDNFQSRRPNTSFCFLDIRSPGLGDTAMYLCATSRDTTDTQYFGPGTRLTVL.

The rearrangement links TRBV4-2 to TRBJ2-5; TRBD1 matches at 9 bases. The CDR3 contains 14 residues. Looked up from germline, CDR1 is LGHNA and CDR2 is YNFKEQ. Germline trimming cut 2 bases from V and 5 bases from J; bases unmatched to any gene: 3. The CDR3 sequence is CASSQKGQGETQYF. The CDR3 coding sequence is TGTGCCAGCAGCCAAAAAGGACAGGGGGAGACCCAGTACTTC.

This CDR3 reads CASSLWGQVRPYNEQFF. The CDR3 DNA is TGTGCCAGCAGTTTATGGGGACAGGTTCGACCCTACAATGAGCAGTTCTTC. This sequence joins TRBV28 and TRBJ2-1; 8 bases line up with TRBD1. This CDR3 has 17 amino acids. V dropped 0 bases and J dropped 2; count of bases not matched to a gene: 6. CDR1 is MDHEN, CDR2 SYDVKM, per germline.

This clonotype was seen a handful of times. The CDR3 is CASSLLRDRSNYGYTF. The CDR3 coding sequence is TGTGCCAGCAGCTTACTTCGCGACAGGTCTAACTATGGCTACACCTTC. The chain combines TRBV11-2 with TRBJ1-2; tentative D call: TRBD1 (6 bases). CDR1 and CDR2 from the germline V gene are SGHAT and FQNNGV. The CDR3 loop spans 16 amino acids. The V gene lost 2 bases and the J gene lost 0 bases, with 13 bases spanning the gap. Full variable domain (missing parts from reference TRBV11-2 and TRBJ1-2): EAGVAQSPRYKIIEKRQSVAFWCNPISGHATLYWYQQILGQGPKLLIQFQNNGVVDDSQLPKDRFSAERLKGVDSTLKIQPAKLEDSAVYLCASSLLRDRSNYGYTFGSGTRLTVV.

This clonotype was detected only a few times. This chain uses TRBV12-3 or TRBV12-4 with TRBJ2-3; a possible D gene is TRBD1 (6 bases). Trimming took off 5 bases at V and 0 bases at J, with 15 bases between the two ends. This CDR3 contains 16 residues. The CDR3 sequence is CASSIGDTASTDTQYF. As DNA, the CDR3 is TGTGCCAGCAGTATCGGGGACACGGCTAGCACAGATACGCAGTATTTT.

The chain is built from TRBV29-1 and TRBJ1-1, with D possibly TRBD1 on 6 matching bases. The V end was cut by 7 bases, the J end by 7 bases, with 10 bases between. This CDR3 region has 10 residues. The germline V gene encodes CDR1 SQVTM and CDR2 ANQGSEA. The DNA of the CDR3 is TGCAGCGGGGCGGACAGTGAAGCTTTCTTT. Translation: CSGADSEAFF.

This clonotype occurred many times. This sequence joins TRBV12-3 or TRBV12-4 and TRBJ1-4; no firm D call. V gave up 3 bases and J gave up 4 bases, with 9 bases separating them. The CDR3 runs to 14 residues. The CDR3 sequence: CASSLWGFNEKLFF. The CDR3 DNA is TGTGCCAGCAGTTTGTGGGGATTTAATGAAAAACTGTTTTTT.

This clonotype was seen a few times. This chain links TRBV7-6 with TRBJ2-1; D gene uncertain. This CDR3 contains 13 residues. With 2 bases removed from V and 9 bases from J, the gap between germline ends came to 11 bases. Per germline, CDR1 SGHVS and CDR2 FNYEAQ. DNA for the CDR3: TGTGCCAGCAGCTTAATTGTAGGGTCTGAGCAGTTCTTC. It translates to CASSLIVGSEQFF.

The V and J genes are TRBV30 and TRBJ2-3, with TRBD2 matching over 14 bases. The germline CDR1 and CDR2 sequences are GTSNPN and SVGIG (reference sequence). V trimming: 2 bases; J trimming: 5 bases; junction bases outside the gene matches: 6. This CDR3 is built from 16 residues. The CDR3 region has the DNA TGTGCCTGGAGTTATGGGACTAGCGGGAGCTTAGATACGCAGTATTTT. Translating gives CAWSYGTSGSLDTQYF.

The chain uses TRBV7-8 and TRBJ2-3; 13 bases match TRBD2. V shed 2 bases and J 2 bases; nucleotides not matched to a gene: 4. The CDR3 is 17 amino acids. The germline CDR1 and CDR2 sequences are SGHVS and FQNEAQ. The DNA of the CDR3 is TGTGCCAGCAGCTTAACCGGGACTAGCGGGATCACAGATACGCAGTATTTT. The encoded protein is CASSLTGTSGITDTQYF.

The chain has TRBV6-5 and TRBJ2-5, with 8 bases identical to TRBD2. The CDR3 has 14 amino acids. Trimming at V came to 2 bases and at J to 4 bases, leaving 3 bases not matched to a gene. Germline V gene data show CDR1 as MNHEY and CDR2 as SVGAGI. The DNA for the CDR3 is TGTGCCAGCAGTTACGGACGGGGGGGAGAGACCCAGTACTTC. Translation: CASSYGRGGETQYF.

This clonotype was seen only a few times. This rearrangement joins TRBV5-4 to TRBJ2-7, with 7 bases identical to TRBD1. V dropped 4 bases and J dropped 2; count of bases not matched to a gene: 9. The CDR3 is 15 amino acids. Germline values: CDR1 SGHNT, CDR2 YYREEE (reference sequence). The CDR3 DNA sequence: TGTGCCAGCAGCAAAGGACAGGAAACCACCTACGAGCAGTACTTC. Its protein is CASSKGQETTYEQYF. Based on the CDR3 plus reference TRBV5-4 and TRBJ2-7, the full variable domain is ETGVTQSPTHLIKTRGQQVTLRCSSQSGHNTVSWYQQALGQGPQFIFQYYREEENGRGNFPPRFSGLQFPNYSSELNVNALELDDSALYLCASSKGQETTYEQYFGPGTRLTVT.

Only a few counts were recorded for this clonotype. The genes are TRBV12-3 or TRBV12-4 and TRBJ1-1; D is possibly TRBD1 (6 bases). The CDR3 consists of 15 residues. The V end was cut by 1 base, the J end by 1 base, with 10 bases between. The CDR3 protein is CASSLVQGRNTEAFF. CDR3 bases: TGTGCCAGCAGTTTAGTTCAGGGGAGGAACACTGAAGCTTTCTTT.

The sample holds many counts of this clonotype. The gene calls are TRBV11-3 and TRBJ2-3; 9 bases line up with TRBD2. The J segment lost 4 bases and the V segment lost 4 bases, leaving 3 bases of the junction unmatched. Germline CDR1 and CDR2: SGHNT and YENEEA. This CDR3 is built from 14 residues. CDR3 residues: CASSSGTSPDTQYF. In DNA, the CDR3 is TGTGCCAGCAGCTCCGGGACTAGCCCAGATACGCAGTATTTT.

The gene calls are TRBV20-1 and TRBJ2-7; a possible D gene is TRBD2 (6 bases). The CDR3 is 12 amino acids. V was pared by 3 bases and J by 2 bases, with 8 bases between. Germline CDR1 reads DFQATT; CDR2 reads SNEGSKA (reference sequence). Written as DNA, the CDR3 is TGCAGTGCTAGCGGGGAGGCCTACGAGCAGTACTTC. Translated, it gives CSASGEAYEQYF.

The chain is built from TRBV20-1 and TRBJ2-1; tentatively, D is TRBD1 or TRBD2 (6 bases each). The CDR3 is 15 amino acids. V was shortened by 6 bases and J by 8 bases, with 23 bases between the two germline ends. CDR1 and CDR2 (germline): DFQATT, SNEGSKA (reference sequence). The CDR3 DNA sequence: TGCAGTGCAGGAGGGACATCCCTAGGGAAGGATGAGCAGTTCTTC. The encoded protein is CSAGGTSLGKDEQFF.

Many counts were recorded for this clonotype. V and J are TRBV3-1 and TRBJ1-6; D call uncertain. This CDR3 has 13 amino acids. In germline, CDR1 is LGHDT, CDR2 YNNKEL (reference sequence). V was shortened by 2 bases and J by 13 bases, with 12 bases between the two germline ends. The CDR3 region has the DNA TGTGCCAGCAGCCAAAAATGGGAGGGCCCCCTCCACTTT. Translated: CASSQKWEGPLHF.

V gene TRBV10-1 combines with J gene TRBJ2-1; 9 positions agree with TRBD2. Per the germline V gene, CDR1 is WNHNN and CDR2 is SYGVQD (reference sequence). The CDR3 loop spans 14 amino acids. V lost 7 bases and J lost 7; bases outside the gene matches: 8. In nucleotides, the CDR3 is TGCGCCAGCAAGCCCCAGCTAGCGGGGAATGAGCAGTTCTTC. Protein product: CASKPQLAGNEQFF.

V is TRBV5-5 and J is TRBJ2-7; no clear D gene. The germline gives CDR1 SGHKS, CDR2 YYEKEE (reference sequence). Trimming cost V 6 bases and J 2 bases, with 15 bases left between them. This CDR3 is 14 amino acids long. In DNA form, the CDR3 reads TGTGCCAGCATTCTCCAGAGTTCAGCCTACGAGCAGTACTTC. Amino acid sequence: CASILQSSAYEQYF.

The V gene is TRBV6-1, the J gene TRBJ2-1; TRBD2 matches at 12 bases. CDR1 and CDR2 (germline): MNHNS, SASEGT. The ends lost 6 bases at V and 0 bases at J; junction bases unmatched: 6. The CDR3 is made up of 17 amino acids. This chain's CDR3 is CASRGLAGAASYNEQFF. The CDR3 nucleotides read TGTGCCAGCAGGGGACTAGCGGGCGCGGCCTCCTACAATGAGCAGTTCTTC.

This clonotype was detected ten times or more. This chain uses TRBV10-3 with TRBJ2-7; 7 bases line up with TRBD1. This CDR3 has 14 amino acids. Germline V gene sequence: CDR1 ENHRY, CDR2 SYGVKD. Trimming took 0 bases from V and 5 from J; bases not matched to a gene: 4. CDR3 sequence (DNA): TGTGCCATCAGTGAGTCGACAGGGACGCACGAGCAGTACTTC. Amino acid sequence: CAISESTGTHEQYF.

This clonotype was detected a few times. V and J are TRBV5-1 and TRBJ2-7; D unresolved. Germline CDR1 reads SGHRS; CDR2 reads YFSETQ. This CDR3 region has 14 residues. V was cut by 1 base and J by 0 bases, with 8 bases left in between. The CDR3, as DNA: TGCGCCAGCAGCTTGCAGACCAGCTCCTACGAGCAGTACTTC. Protein sequence: CASSLQTSSYEQYF.

The CDR3 bases are TGTGCCAGCAGTTACTCGGGGCGGGAGGTGACAGATACGCAGTATTTT. Protein: CASSYSGREVTDTQYF. The rearrangement joins TRBV6-5 to TRBJ2-3; 8 bases fit TRBD2. The CDR3 covers 16 residues. The V gene's germline CDR1 is MNHEY and CDR2 SVGAGI. Trimming took 0 bases from V and 3 from J; bases not matched to a gene: 5.

The chain uses TRBV20-1 and TRBJ2-1; D is undetermined. Trimming removed 7 bases from V and 0 bases from J, with 7 bases in between. The CDR3 spans 12 residues. The V gene's germline CDR1 is DFQATT and CDR2 SNEGSKA (reference sequence). CDR3 nucleotide sequence: TGCAGTGAGTTAAGCTCCTACAATGAGCAGTTCTTC. Its translation: CSELSSYNEQFF.

This clonotype was recorded a few times. This sequence joins TRBV25-1 and TRBJ1-4, with 8 positions matching TRBD1. Looked up from germline, CDR1 is MGHDK and CDR2 is SYGVNS. V lost 2 bases to trimming and J lost 13 bases; unmatched junction nucleotides: 0. The CDR3 contains 11 residues. This CDR3 reads CASSEDRGLFF. The CDR3 DNA follows: TGTGCCAGCAGTGAAGACAGGGGACTGTTTTTT.

This clonotype was counted a few times. The V gene is TRBV20-1, the J gene TRBJ2-5; 8 positions agree with TRBD2. CDR1 is DFQATT and CDR2 is SNEGSKA in the germline V gene (reference sequence). The trim removed 6 bases at V and 3 bases at J, leaving 3 bases unmatched. The CDR3 has 12 amino acids. CDR3 DNA sequence: TGCAGTGCCTTGCGGGGGGAAGAGACCCAGTACTTC. Protein: CSALRGEETQYF.

This sequence joins TRBV6-2 or TRBV6-3 and TRBJ2-4; the match to TRBD1 covers 9 bases. There are 16 residues in the CDR3. Germline CDR1 and CDR2: MNHEY and SVGEGT. Trimming cost V 5 bases and J 0 bases; bases outside gene matches: 5. CDR3 bases: TGTGCCAGCAGTCCCCCGGGACAGGGAGCCAAAAACATTCAGTACTTC. Translated, it gives CASSPPGQGAKNIQYF.

This clonotype was seen more than once but under ten times. This chain uses TRBV28 with TRBJ1-5; D gene unclear. Germline V gene lookup returns CDR1 MDHEN and CDR2 SYDVKM. This CDR3 is built from 13 residues. V lost 3 bases and J 7 bases, leaving 10 bases between the germline ends. CDR3 protein: CASSFGVWQPQHF. Written as DNA, the CDR3 is TGTGCCAGCAGTTTCGGGGTTTGGCAGCCCCAGCATTTT.

The chain is built from TRBV20-1 and TRBJ2-3; 8 bases agree with TRBD2. With 6 bases clipped from V and 0 bases from J, the junction kept 8 bases outside the gene matches. This CDR3 has 15 residues. Germline V gene data show CDR1 as DFQATT and CDR2 as SNEGSKA (reference sequence). This CDR3 is CSAPDSGASTDTQYF. As DNA, the CDR3 is TGCAGTGCCCCAGATAGCGGGGCAAGCACAGATACGCAGTATTTT.